A single sample gave rise to the 27 T cell receptor beta chains below, sequenced in a study of vaccination and CD4 T cells after COVID-19. An Oncomine TCR Beta short-read assay was used to sequence the DNA from cultured CD4+ T cells. TCRdb reprocessed the PCR reads via MiXCR and lists one record per CDR3 protein. Found here are fewer than 30,000 distinct CDR3 sequences, 35% to 40% of them singletons; the top ten hold about 3.2%. These TCRs are of unknown antigen specificity. Noted time point: late sampling 161 to 241 days after vaccination in three convalescent patients. Treatment here: roughly 10-day PBMC culture with coronavirus spike peptide pools or control peptides (ViraFEST assay). Sequenced material: CD4+ T cells from blood, cultured in vitro, taken about 7 months after SARS-CoV-2 vaccination. Receptor source: a human donor who had recovered from COVID-19.

DNA for the CDR3: TGTGCCACCAGTGATTTTCCCAACTATGGCTACACCTTC. This gives the protein CATSDFPNYGYTF. The V call is TRBV24-1, the J call TRBJ1-2, with no clear D. This CDR3 has 13 amino acids. Trimming took 1 base from V and 2 from J, leaving 4 bases between them. The germline CDR1 and CDR2 sequences are KGHDR and SFDVKD.

V is TRBV28 and J is TRBJ2-3, with D perhaps TRBD2 (6 bases). Germline V gene sequence: CDR1 MDHEN, CDR2 SYDVKM. The CDR3 is 15 residues long. The V gene lost 3 bases and the J gene lost 0 bases, with 10 bases spanning the gap. CDR3 coding DNA: TGTGCCAGCAGTTTTCTCGGGGGTAGCACAGATACGCAGTATTTT. It yields the protein CASSFLGGSTDTQYF.

The rearrangement joins TRBV28 to TRBJ1-1, with a tentative D call TRBD1 (5 bases). With 1 base removed from V and 7 bases from J, the gap between germline ends came to 10 bases. The CDR3 runs to 13 residues. The germline V gene has CDR1 MDHEN and CDR2 SYDVKM. Written as DNA, the CDR3 is TGTGCCAGCAGTTTATTCAATAGGGGTGAAGCTTTCTTT. Protein: CASSLFNRGEAFF.

This clonotype was picked up one time. V usage is TRBV20-1 and J usage is TRBJ2-7, with D possibly matching TRBD2 (6 bases). Germline V lookup: CDR1 DFQATT, CDR2 SNEGSKA (reference sequence). Trimming pared 3 bases from V and 1 base from J, leaving 16 bases between. CDR3 length equals 15 residues. CDR3 in DNA: TGCAGTGCTAGCATTGGAGGGGCGGGATCCTACGAGCAGTACTTC. This encodes CSASIGGAGSYEQYF.

This clonotype was observed a single time. This chain connects TRBV4-2 to TRBJ1-2; D might be TRBD1 (5 bases). Germline V lookup: CDR1 LGHNA, CDR2 YNFKEQ. V was shortened by 1 base and J by 4 bases, with 10 bases between the two germline ends. The CDR3 is 14 residues long. In nucleotides, the CDR3 is TGTGCCAGCAGCCAAGCAAAAGGGACCTATGGCTACACCTTC. Translating it yields CASSQAKGTYGYTF.

The chain carries TRBV19 and TRBJ2-5, with a weak D call TRBD2 (5 bases). CDR3 length: 14 amino acids. The germline V and J ends were trimmed by 2 bases and 10 bases, with 17 bases remaining between them. Germline V gives CDR1 LNHDA, CDR2 SQIVND (reference sequence). The DNA for the CDR3 is TGTGCCAGTAGTATACCCGGGATGGCCGGGATCCAGTACTTC. Its translation: CASSIPGMAGIQYF.

The chain carries TRBV10-3 and TRBJ1-2; D gene uncertain. The V end was cut by 5 bases, the J end by 4 bases, with 14 bases between. The CDR3 extends over 14 amino acids. The germline V gene has CDR1 ENHRY and CDR2 SYGVKD. The CDR3 DNA sequence: TGTGCCATCAGTAAACTCGGTGAGCTCTATGGCTACACCTTC. It encodes CAISKLGELYGYTF.

This clonotype was seen more than once but under ten times. The chain employs TRBV19 and TRBJ2-6; 9 bases map to TRBD1. The CDR3 contains 15 residues. Germline V gene sequence: CDR1 LNHDA, CDR2 SQIVND (reference sequence). V was pared by 11 bases and J by 0 bases, with 5 bases of the junction left unmatched. Written as DNA, the CDR3 is TGTGCCGCCGGACAGGGGAGCTCTGGGGCCAACGTCCTGACTTTC. The encoded protein is CAAGQGSSGANVLTF.

V is TRBV2 and J is TRBJ2-7, with 14 bases that match TRBD2. The J segment lost 5 bases and the V segment lost 8 bases, leaving 8 bases of the junction unmatched. The CDR3 is made up of 15 amino acids. The germline CDR1 and CDR2 sequences are SNHLY and FYNNEI. The CDR3 sequence: CASGSQGLAGDEQYF. CDR3 sequence (DNA): TGTGCCAGCGGGTCCCAGGGACTAGCGGGAGACGAGCAGTACTTC.

J is TRBJ2-1 and V is TRBV7-3; D is perhaps TRBD1 or TRBD2 (5 bases each). The CDR3 is 16 amino acids. With 2 bases removed from V and 4 bases from J, the gap between germline ends came to 15 bases. Per the germline V gene, CDR1 is SGHTA and CDR2 is FQGTGA. CDR3 sequence reads: CASSLEGTYGYNEQFF. CDR3 bases: TGTGCCAGCAGCTTAGAGGGGACCTACGGGTACAATGAGCAGTTCTTC.

V usage is TRBV20-1 and J usage is TRBJ2-7; D ambiguous. V was cut by 1 base and J by 2 bases, with 12 bases left in between. This CDR3 comprises 14 residues. Germline-derived CDR1 and CDR2 are DFQATT and SNEGSKA (reference sequence). CDR3 bases: TGCAGTGCTAGAGGTAATAGCCAGCCCTACGAGCAGTACTTC. Amino acids: CSARGNSQPYEQYF.

The V call is TRBV6-1, the J call TRBJ2-3; D gene unclear. The ends were cut back, 5 bases at V and 2 bases at J, with 11 bases in the middle. Germline assignment: CDR1 MNHNS and CDR2 SASEGT. This CDR3 contains 14 residues. The CDR3 DNA follows: TGTGCCAGCAGTCCCAGGAGATTCACAGATACGCAGTATTTT. This sequence encodes CASSPRRFTDTQYF.

Turning to this clonotype: One end of the junction varies from germline; a read error may be responsible. The chain uses TRBV2 and TRBJ2-5; 9 nucleotides match TRBD2. This CDR3 is built from 17 residues. The germline V gene encodes CDR1 SNHLY and CDR2 FYNNEI. CDR3 amino acids: CASSEARGGRALETQYF. CDR3 nucleotides: TGCGCCAGCAGTGAAGCGAGGGGCGGGAGGGCCTTGGAGACCCAGTACTTC.

The chain combines TRBV6-1 with TRBJ2-7; 9 nucleotides match TRBD1. Germline V gene sequence: CDR1 MNHNS, CDR2 SASEGT. This CDR3 is built from 14 residues. Trimming cost V 6 bases and J 6 bases; bases outside gene matches: 9. The CDR3 DNA is TGTGCCAGCAGGTCCGGGACAGGGCTATTCGAGCAGTACTTC. As protein: CASRSGTGLFEQYF.

For this clonotype: At one of its ends the junction is not consistent with the germline gene, which may arise from a read error. V gene TRBV10-3 combines with J gene TRBJ2-2; no clear D gene. The length of the CDR3 is 12 residues. Germline CDR1 ENHRY, CDR2 SYGVKD. CDR3 coding DNA: TGTGCCACCAGTGCCAGCACCGGGGAGCTGTTTTTT. Its translation is CATSASTGELFF.

The CDR3 region is CASSYTGGRDTGELFF. CDR3 nucleotide sequence: TGTGCCAGCAGTTACACGGGCGGGAGGGACACCGGGGAGCTGTTTTTT. The rearrangement links TRBV6-5 to TRBJ2-2; 9 nucleotides align to TRBD2. There are 16 residues in the CDR3. Germline loops: CDR1 MNHEY, CDR2 SVGAGI. V was clipped by 2 bases and J by 3 bases; unmatched bases: 4.

V and J are TRBV20-1 and TRBJ2-5, with D maybe TRBD1 (7 bases). CDR3 length equals 14 residues. V lost 3 bases, J lost 0 bases, and 11 bases lay in between. Looked up from germline, CDR1 is DFQATT and CDR2 is SNEGSKA (reference sequence). The CDR3 DNA reads TGCAGTGCTAGCAGGGGGGACTACCAAGAGACCCAGTACTTC. It translates to CSASRGDYQETQYF.

Only a few counts were recorded for this clonotype. CDR3 sequence: CASSLTRSRQTRGETQYF. The CDR3 coding sequence is TGTGCCAGCAGCTTAACCCGGAGCCGACAGACTCGCGGGGAGACCCAGTACTTC. The V and J genes are TRBV11-3 and TRBJ2-5; D possibly uses TRBD1 or TRBD2 (5 bases each). The CDR3 contains 18 residues. Germline-derived CDR1 and CDR2 are SGHNT and YENEEA. V was pared by 2 bases and J by 5 bases, with 24 bases between.

The chain has TRBV6-2 or TRBV6-3 and TRBJ1-1; tentatively, D is TRBD1 (5 bases). CDR3 length: 13 residues. V was shortened by 7 bases and J by 4 bases, with 13 bases between the two germline ends. Germline assignment: CDR1 MNHEY and CDR2 SVGEGT. The CDR3 DNA follows: TGTGCCAGCATGAGGGATGGGGGCACTGAAGCTTTCTTT. It specifies CASMRDGGTEAFF.

This clonotype occurred a few times. The chain has TRBV21-1 and TRBJ1-1; the table's D call, TRBD1, has no DNA check behind it. TRBV21-1 is designated a pseudogene. The CDR3 spans 16 residues. The CDR3 nucleotides read TGTGCCAGCAGCACCCGGACAGGGACCTTGAACACTGAAGCTTTCTTT. This codes for CASSTRTGTLNTEAFF.

The chain recombines TRBV6-2 or TRBV6-3 with TRBJ2-1; D not certain. The V end was cut by 2 bases, the J end by 10 bases, with 15 bases between. CDR1 and CDR2 from the germline V gene are MNHEY and SVGEGT. CDR3 size: 14 residues. CDR3 in amino acids: CASSYTTVGQEQFF. Here the CDR3 DNA reads TGTGCCAGCAGTTACACTACCGTGGGTCAAGAGCAGTTCTTC.

The genes are TRBV7-6 and TRBJ2-7, with D possibly being TRBD2 (7 bases). The V and J ends lost 1 base and 7 bases respectively, with 17 bases between them. Germline assignment: CDR1 SGHVS and CDR2 FNYEAQ. This CDR3 is built from 15 residues. For the CDR3, the DNA is TGTGCCAGCAGCTTAGGGGGGGGACAATCGCGGGAGCAGTACTTC. Protein product: CASSLGGGQSREQYF.

This clonotype was seen a handful of times. The chain recombines TRBV20-1 with TRBJ1-2; 8 bases agree with TRBD1. Germline CDR1 DFQATT, CDR2 SNEGSKA (reference sequence). The CDR3 is 14 amino acids. The V segment lost 3 bases and the J segment 4 bases; nucleotides outside the gene matches: 7. CDR3 residues: CSARGTGNSYGYTF. The CDR3 DNA follows: TGCAGTGCTAGGGGGACAGGTAATTCCTATGGCTACACCTTC.

The chain joins TRBV21-1 to TRBJ2-5. TRBV21-1 is a listed pseudogene. The CDR3 extends over 12 amino acids. The CDR3 nucleotides are TGTGCCAGCAGCAGAAGATCAGAGACCCAGTACTTC. Its translation is CASSRRSETQYF.

The chain is built from TRBV7-2 and TRBJ2-7, with D possibly matching TRBD1 (6 bases). V dropped 4 bases and J dropped 12 bases, with 16 bases sitting between them. The CDR3 runs 12 residues. The germline CDR1 and CDR2 sequences are SGHTA and FQGNSA. CDR3 in DNA: TGTGCCAGCAGCTATACACGACAGGAGTGGTACTTC. This translates into CASSYTRQEWYF.

The sample holds a few counts of this clonotype. This chain uses TRBV6-1 with TRBJ1-2, with D perhaps TRBD1 (6 bases). Germline-derived CDR1 and CDR2 are MNHNS and SASEGT. Trimming stripped 2 bases from V and 8 bases from J, with 15 bases between. The CDR3 length is 14 residues. The CDR3 is CASSETGASVGYTF. Here the CDR3 DNA reads TGTGCCAGCAGTGAAACGGGGGCGTCGGTCGGCTACACCTTC.

V and J are TRBV6-5 and TRBJ2-3; 9 nucleotides match TRBD1. Trimming took 2 bases from V and 2 from J; bases not matched to a gene: 2. From germline, CDR1 is MNHEY and CDR2 SVGAGI. The length of the CDR3 is 15 residues. CDR3 protein: CASSYGTGNTDTQYF. CDR3 DNA: TGTGCCAGCAGTTACGGGACAGGGAACACAGATACGCAGTATTTT.